This record looks at one T cell receptor beta chain sequence and its context. cDNA synthesis used the whole RNA isolate, giving expressed TCRB sequences. Profiling relied on immunoSEQ multiplex PCR, and the TCRdb table lists in-frame clones only, not all of them. The sample contains under 400,000 clones, 10% to 15% of which appear only once. This specimen belongs to a study of beta chain features in type 1 diabetes. A CD45RO/CCR7/CD25/CD127/CD95/CD27 panel sorted naive, central memory, regulatory and stem cell-like memory CD4+ cells. The V gene end was trimmed by 4 bases and the J gene end by 5 bases; junction bases not matched to a gene: 10. This CDR3 is built from 15 residues. CDR1 is SGHNT, CDR2 YYREEE, per germline (reference sequence).

The sequencing sample was made of naive CD4+ T cells from blood. The clonotype comes from a man aged 18-30 years in good health. The rearrangement uses TRBV5-4 and TRBJ2-7; TRBD1 matches 9 bases. CDR3 sequence: CASSVPGQGSHEQYF. The CDR3 region has the DNA TGTGCCAGCAGCGTACCGGGACAGGGTTCCCACGAGCAGTACTTC.